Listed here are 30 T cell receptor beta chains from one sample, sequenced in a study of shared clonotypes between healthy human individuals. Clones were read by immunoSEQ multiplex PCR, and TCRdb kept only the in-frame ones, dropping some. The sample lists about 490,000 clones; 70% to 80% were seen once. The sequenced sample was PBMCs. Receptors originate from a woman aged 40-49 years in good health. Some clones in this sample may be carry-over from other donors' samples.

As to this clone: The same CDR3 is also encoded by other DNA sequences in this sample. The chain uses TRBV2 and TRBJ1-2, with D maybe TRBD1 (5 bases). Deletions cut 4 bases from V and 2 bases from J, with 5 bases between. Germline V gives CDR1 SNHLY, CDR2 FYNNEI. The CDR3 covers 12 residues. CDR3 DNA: TGTGCCAGCAGTGGACAGAACTATGGCTACACCTTC. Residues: CASSGQNYGYTF. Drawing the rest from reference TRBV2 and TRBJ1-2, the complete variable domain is EPEVTQTPSHQVTQMGQEVILRCVPISNHLYFYWYRQILGQKVEFLVSFYNNEISEKSEIFDDQFSVERPDGSNFTLKIRSTKLEDSAMYFCASSGQNYGYTFGSGTRLTVV.

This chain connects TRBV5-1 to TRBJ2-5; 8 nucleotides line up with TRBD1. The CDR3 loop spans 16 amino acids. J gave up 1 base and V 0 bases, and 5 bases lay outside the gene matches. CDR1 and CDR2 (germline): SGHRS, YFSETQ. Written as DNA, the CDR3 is TGCGCCAGCAGCTTGGGGACAGGGATATCCCAAGAGACCCAGTACTTC. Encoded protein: CASSLGTGISQETQYF.

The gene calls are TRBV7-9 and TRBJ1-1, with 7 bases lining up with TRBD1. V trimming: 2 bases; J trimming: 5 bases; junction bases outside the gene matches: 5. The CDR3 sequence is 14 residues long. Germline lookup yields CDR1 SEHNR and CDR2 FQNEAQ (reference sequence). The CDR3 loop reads CASSLTAGGTEAFF. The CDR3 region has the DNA TGTGCCAGCAGCTTAACGGCAGGGGGGACTGAAGCTTTCTTT.

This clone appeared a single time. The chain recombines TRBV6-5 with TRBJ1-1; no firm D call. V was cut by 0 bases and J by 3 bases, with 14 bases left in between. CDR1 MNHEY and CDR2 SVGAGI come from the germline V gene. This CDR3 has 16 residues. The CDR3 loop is CASSYSAGIFDTEAFF. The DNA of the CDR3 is TGTGCCAGCAGTTACTCTGCGGGGATCTTTGACACTGAAGCTTTCTTT.

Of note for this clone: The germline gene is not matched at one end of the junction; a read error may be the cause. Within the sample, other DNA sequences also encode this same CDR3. The CDR3 DNA sequence: TGTGCCAGCAGCCCGGGCTGGGCGGACAGCCCTGGCTATACCTTC. Its translation: CASSPGWADSPGYTF. V and J are TRBV7-8 and TRBJ1-2, with a weak D call TRBD1 (6 bases). Germline CDR1 reads SGHVS; CDR2 reads FQNEAQ. The CDR3 totals 15 residues.

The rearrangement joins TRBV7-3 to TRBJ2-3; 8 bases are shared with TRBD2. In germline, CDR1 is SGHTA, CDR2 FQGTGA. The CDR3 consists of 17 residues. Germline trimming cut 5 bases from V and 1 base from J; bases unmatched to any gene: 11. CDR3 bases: TGTGCCAGCAGCACAACAAATAGCGGGACGGGCACAGATACGCAGTATTTT. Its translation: CASSTTNSGTGTDTQYF.

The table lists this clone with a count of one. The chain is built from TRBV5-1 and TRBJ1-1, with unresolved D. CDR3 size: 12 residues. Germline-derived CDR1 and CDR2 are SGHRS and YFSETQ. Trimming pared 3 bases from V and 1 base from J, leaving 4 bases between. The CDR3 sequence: CASSSKNTEAFF. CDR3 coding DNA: TGCGCCAGCAGCTCCAAGAACACTGAAGCTTTCTTT.

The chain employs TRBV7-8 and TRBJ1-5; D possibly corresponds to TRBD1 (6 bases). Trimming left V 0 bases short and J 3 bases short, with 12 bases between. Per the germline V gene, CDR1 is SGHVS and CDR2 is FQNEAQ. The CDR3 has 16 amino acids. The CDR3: CASSLALGGINQPQHF. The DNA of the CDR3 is TGTGCCAGCAGCTTAGCTTTGGGGGGCATCAATCAGCCCCAGCATTTT.

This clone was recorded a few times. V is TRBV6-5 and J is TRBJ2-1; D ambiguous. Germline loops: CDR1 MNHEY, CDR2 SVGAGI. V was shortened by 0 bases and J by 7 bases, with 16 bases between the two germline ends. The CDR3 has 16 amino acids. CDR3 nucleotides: TGTGCCAGCAGTTACTCGTCAACTAAGGGTGAGAATGAGCAGTTCTTC. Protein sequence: CASSYSSTKGENEQFF.

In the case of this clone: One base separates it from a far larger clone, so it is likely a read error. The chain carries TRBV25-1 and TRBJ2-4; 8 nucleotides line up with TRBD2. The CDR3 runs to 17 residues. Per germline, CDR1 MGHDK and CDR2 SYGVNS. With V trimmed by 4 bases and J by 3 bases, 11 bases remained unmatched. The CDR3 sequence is CASSGRVAGSVKNIQYF. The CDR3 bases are TGTGCCAGCAGTGGACGGGTAGCGGGATCAGTCAAAAACATTCAGTACTTC.

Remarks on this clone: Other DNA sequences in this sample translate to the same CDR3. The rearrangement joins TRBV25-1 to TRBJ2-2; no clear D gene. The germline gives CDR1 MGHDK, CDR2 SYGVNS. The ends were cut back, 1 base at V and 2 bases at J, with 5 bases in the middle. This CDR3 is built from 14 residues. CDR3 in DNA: TGTGCCAGCAGTGAATTAGCCAACACCGGGGAGCTGTTTTTT. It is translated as CASSELANTGELFF.

DNA for the CDR3: TGTGCCAGCAGTTGGAACCTCTACTATGGCTACACCTTC. Translation: CASSWNLYYGYTF. The chain combines TRBV28 with TRBJ1-2; D is undetermined. V lost 4 bases to trimming and J lost 3 bases, with 9 bases between them. The CDR3 runs to 13 residues. Germline loops: CDR1 MDHEN, CDR2 SYDVKM.

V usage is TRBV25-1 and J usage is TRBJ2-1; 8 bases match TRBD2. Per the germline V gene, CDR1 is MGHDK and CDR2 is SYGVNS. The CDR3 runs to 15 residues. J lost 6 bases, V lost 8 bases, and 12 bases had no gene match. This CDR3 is CASGGLGAGGNEQFF. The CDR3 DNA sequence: TGTGCCAGCGGGGGTTTGGGCGCGGGAGGCAATGAGCAGTTCTTC.

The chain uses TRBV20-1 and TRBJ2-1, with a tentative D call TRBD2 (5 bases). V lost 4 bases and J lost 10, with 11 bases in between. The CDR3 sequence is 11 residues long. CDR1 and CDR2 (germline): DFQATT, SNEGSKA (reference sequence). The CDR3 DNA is TGCAGTGCTACACTAGACGGCGAGCAGTTCTTC. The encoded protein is CSATLDGEQFF.

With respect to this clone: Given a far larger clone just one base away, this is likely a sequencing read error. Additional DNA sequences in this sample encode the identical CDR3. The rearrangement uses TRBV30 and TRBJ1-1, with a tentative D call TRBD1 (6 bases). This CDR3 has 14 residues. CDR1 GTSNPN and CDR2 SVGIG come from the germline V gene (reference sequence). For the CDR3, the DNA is TGTGCCTGGAAAGCGGGACATCGGAACACTGAAGCTTTCTTC. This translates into CAWKAGHRNTEAFF.

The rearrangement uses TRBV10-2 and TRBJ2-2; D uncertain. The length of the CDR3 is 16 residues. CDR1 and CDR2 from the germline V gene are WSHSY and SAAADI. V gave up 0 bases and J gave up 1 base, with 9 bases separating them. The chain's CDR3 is CASSESWLRNTGELFF. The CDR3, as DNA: TGCGCCAGCAGTGAGTCATGGTTAAGGAACACCGGGGAGCTGTTTTTT.

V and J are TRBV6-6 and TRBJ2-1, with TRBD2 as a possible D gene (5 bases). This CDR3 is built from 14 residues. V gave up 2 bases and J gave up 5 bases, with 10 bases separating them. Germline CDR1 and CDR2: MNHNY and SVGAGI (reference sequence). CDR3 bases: TGTGCCAGCAGTTACCCCGGGGTAAACAATGAGCAGTTCTTC. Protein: CASSYPGVNNEQFF.

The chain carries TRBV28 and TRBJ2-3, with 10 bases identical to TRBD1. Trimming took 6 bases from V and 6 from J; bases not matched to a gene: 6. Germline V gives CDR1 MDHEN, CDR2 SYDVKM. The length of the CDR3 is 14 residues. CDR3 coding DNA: TGTGCCAGCAGGGGGACAGGGGAGGGTGATACGCAGTATTTT. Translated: CASRGTGEGDTQYF.

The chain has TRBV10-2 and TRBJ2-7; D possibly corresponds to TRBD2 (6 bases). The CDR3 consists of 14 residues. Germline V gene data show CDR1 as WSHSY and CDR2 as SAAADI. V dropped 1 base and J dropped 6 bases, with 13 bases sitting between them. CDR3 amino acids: CASSELEGVFEQYF. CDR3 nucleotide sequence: TGCGCCAGCAGTGAGTTGGAGGGAGTGTTCGAGCAGTACTTC.

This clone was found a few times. CDR3 loop: CASSERINTEAFF. CDR3 bases: TGTGCCAGCAGTGAGCGGATAAACACTGAAGCTTTCTTT. The chain employs TRBV6-1 and TRBJ1-1; no definite D call. The CDR3 is 13 amino acids. Trimming stripped 3 bases from V and 2 bases from J, with 7 bases between. In germline, CDR1 is MNHNS, CDR2 SASEGT.

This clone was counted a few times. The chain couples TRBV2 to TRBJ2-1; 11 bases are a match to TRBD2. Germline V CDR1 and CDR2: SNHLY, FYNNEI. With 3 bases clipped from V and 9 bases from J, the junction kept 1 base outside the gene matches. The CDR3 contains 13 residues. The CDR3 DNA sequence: TGTGCCAGCAGTGATACTAGCGGGGGTGAGCAGTTCTTC. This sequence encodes CASSDTSGGEQFF.

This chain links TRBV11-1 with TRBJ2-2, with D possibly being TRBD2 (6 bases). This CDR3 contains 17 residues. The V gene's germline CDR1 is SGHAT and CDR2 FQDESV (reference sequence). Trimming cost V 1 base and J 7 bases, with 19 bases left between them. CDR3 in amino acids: CASSLGGGMFRVGELFF. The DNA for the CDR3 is TGTGCCAGCAGCTTAGGCGGCGGGATGTTTAGAGTCGGGGAGCTGTTTTTT. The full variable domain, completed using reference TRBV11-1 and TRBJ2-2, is EAEVAQSPRYKITEKSQAVAFWCDPISGHATLYWYRQILGQGPELLVQFQDESVVDDSQLPKDRFSAERLKGVDSTLKIQPAELGDSAMYLCASSLGGGMFRVGELFFGEGSRLTVL.

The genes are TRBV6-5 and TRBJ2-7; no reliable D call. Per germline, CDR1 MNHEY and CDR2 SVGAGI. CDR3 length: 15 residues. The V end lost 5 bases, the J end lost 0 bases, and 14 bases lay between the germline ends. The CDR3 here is CASSLSDGDSYEQYF. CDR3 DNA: TGTGCCAGCAGTCTGTCGGACGGTGACTCCTACGAGCAGTACTTC.

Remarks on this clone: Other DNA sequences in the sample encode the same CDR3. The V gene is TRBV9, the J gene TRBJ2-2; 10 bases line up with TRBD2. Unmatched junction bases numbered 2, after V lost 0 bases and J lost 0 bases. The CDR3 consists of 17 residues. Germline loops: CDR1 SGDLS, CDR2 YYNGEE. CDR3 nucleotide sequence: TGTGCCAGCAGCGTAGCGGGACTAGCGTCGAACACCGGGGAGCTGTTTTTT. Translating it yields CASSVAGLASNTGELFF.

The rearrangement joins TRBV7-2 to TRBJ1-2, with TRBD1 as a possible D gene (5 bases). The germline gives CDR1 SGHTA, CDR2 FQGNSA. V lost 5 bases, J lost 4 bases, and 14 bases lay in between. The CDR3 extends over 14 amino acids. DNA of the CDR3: TGTGCCAGCAGCCAACGGCAGGGTTCCTATGGCTACACCTTC. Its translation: CASSQRQGSYGYTF. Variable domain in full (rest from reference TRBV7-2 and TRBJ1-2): GAGVSQSPSNKVTEKGKDVELRCDPISGHTALYWYRQSLGQGLEFLIYFQGNSAPDKSGLPSDRFSAERTGGSVSTLTIQRTQQEDSAVYLCASSQRQGSYGYTFGSGTRLTVV.

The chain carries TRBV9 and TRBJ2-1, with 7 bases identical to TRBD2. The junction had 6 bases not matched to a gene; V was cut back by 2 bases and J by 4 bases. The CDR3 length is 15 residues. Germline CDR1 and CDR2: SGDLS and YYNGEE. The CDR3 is CASSVERESYNEQFF. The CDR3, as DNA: TGTGCCAGCAGCGTGGAGCGGGAAAGTTACAATGAGCAGTTCTTC.

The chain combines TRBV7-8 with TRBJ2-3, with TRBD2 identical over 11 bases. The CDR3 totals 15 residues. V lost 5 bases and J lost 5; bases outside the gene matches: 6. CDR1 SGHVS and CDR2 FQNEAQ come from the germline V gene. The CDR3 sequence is CASSHVSGRVDTQYF. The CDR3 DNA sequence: TGTGCCAGCAGCCACGTTAGCGGGAGGGTAGATACGCAGTATTTT.

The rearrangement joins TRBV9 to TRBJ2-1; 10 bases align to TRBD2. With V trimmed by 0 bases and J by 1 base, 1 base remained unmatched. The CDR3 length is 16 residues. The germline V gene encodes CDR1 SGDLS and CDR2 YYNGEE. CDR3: CASSVDSGRSYNEQFF. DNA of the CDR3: TGTGCCAGCAGCGTAGATAGCGGGAGGTCCTACAATGAGCAGTTCTTC.

CDR3 region: CASRGRTVLAREGQFF. Here the CDR3 DNA reads TGTGCCAGCAGGGGACGGACAGTCCTGGCGCGGGAGGGCCAGTTCTTC. This chain links TRBV28 with TRBJ2-1, with 9 positions matching TRBD2. The germline CDR1 and CDR2 sequences are MDHEN and SYDVKM. The V segment lost 6 bases and the J segment 13 bases; nucleotides outside the gene matches: 19. This CDR3 is built from 16 residues.

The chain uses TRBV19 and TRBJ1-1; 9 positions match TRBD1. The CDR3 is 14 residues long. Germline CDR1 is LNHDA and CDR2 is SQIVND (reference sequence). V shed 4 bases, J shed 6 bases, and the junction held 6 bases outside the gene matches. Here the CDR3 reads CASSRDRATAEAFF. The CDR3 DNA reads TGTGCCAGTAGTAGGGACAGGGCTACGGCTGAAGCTTTCTTT.